This T cell receptor beta chain was obtained from a study of siplizumab effects on memory and regulatory T cells. CDR3 length: 13 amino acids. Germline CDR1 SGHAT, CDR2 FQNNGV. V shed 3 bases and J shed 8 bases, with 14 bases lying between them. The protocol was immunoSEQ multiplex PCR, while the TCRdb copy is restricted to in-frame clones and leaves out a portion. The sample includes approximately 110,000 clones, more than 85% of them seen just once. The chain employs TRBV11-2 and TRBJ2-7, with D tentatively TRBD1 (5 bases). The sample consisted of CD4+ T cells sorted from blood. This clonotype originated in a human donor in good health. The CDR3 sequence: CASSFPQGEKQYF. The CDR3 DNA is TGTGCCAGCAGCTTCCCCCAGGGTGAGAAGCAGTACTTC. Full variable domain (remainder filled in from reference TRBV11-2 and TRBJ2-7): EAGVAQSPRYKIIEKRQSVAFWCNPISGHATLYWYQQILGQGPKLLIQFQNNGVVDDSQLPKDRFSAERLKGVDSTLKIQPAKLEDSAVYLCASSFPQGEKQYFGPGTRLTVT.